This TCR beta chain was recorded in a study of cytomegalovirus exposure and HLA in healthy donors listed by TCRdb under 2017. Study-wide context: In an earlier analysis of 587 of the donors, about 270 Gb of sequence data and just under 120 million unique TCR beta sequences from 180 million or so T cells were reported. To decide whether each TCR beta V gene segment behaved as functional or pseudogenic, an earlier analysis of approximately 620 of the donors relied on high-throughput TCR beta sequencing. A later genetic analysis took genome-wide SNP genotypes for about 60% of the roughly 670 donors and used that subset as a discovery cohort. About five DR-DQ haplotypes were treated as single units for association and clustering because of strong linkage in the cohort. On average, roughly 200,000 unique TCR beta nucleotide sequences were sequenced per donor among fewer than 500 genotyped donors of the cohort, with 15% to 20% of those sequences being non-productive. Both class I and class II loci were covered by HLA typing, at four-digit resolution. To study patterns of TCR occurrence, a later analysis re-analyzed previously published TCR beta repertoires from several hundred donors and added high-resolution HLA genotyping. The study was designed to test whether signatures of past pathogen exposure could be identified by cataloging public T cell receptors. The later analysis used no new phenotypic data to find candidate immune exposures, relying instead on TCR beta sequences and their occurrence across donors. The study profiled the T cell repertoires of under 700 subjects by immunosequencing and related them to cytomegalovirus serostatus. An early release covering around 630 HLA-typed donors comprised about 320 gigabases of sequencing data and tens of millions of unique TCR sequences. Donor age, sex, ethnicity and CMV serostatus were compiled alongside the repertoire data. A separate validation cohort of roughly 120 different subjects was used in addition to the approximately 670-subject first cohort. The genetic ancestry cluster associated with self-reported Caucasian donors included about four fifths of the roughly 400 genotyped donors. Every repertoire in the discovery cohort had been generated on one and the same sequencing platform. High-throughput TCR immunosequencing, statistical association of individual TCRs with disease status, and machine learning were combined to predict cytomegalovirus infection status. The number of donors typed differed by locus, with about 629-640 for A, B, C, DRB1 and DQB1, over 500 for DQA1, 606 for DPA1, and approximately 470 for DPB1. General findings and caveats noted by the study authors: A later analysis found that TCR association rates varied across HLA loci, with DRB1 alleles showing the most associated TCRs and HLA-C alleles the fewest. An earlier analysis of several hundred of the donors showed that most TCR beta V segments appeared in productive rearrangements either about 87% or about 30% of the time, which broadly matched IMGT annotations. A further reported finding was that TCR beta sequences accurately predicted the HLA-A and HLA-B alleles for most subjects in the first cohort. In a later analysis, HLA-associated TCR beta chains were found to be more clonally expanded and to have lower generation probabilities than equally common non-associated chains. Correlated functional status among segregating V segments might be attributable to linkage disequilibrium, but an unknown experimental factor could not be ruled out. According to the authors, the approach could potentially be generalized to other disease states and immunological phenotypes. A later genetic analysis reported fewer N-insertions in productive TCRs among donors in an Asian-associated ancestry cluster than the 666-donor mean. In the study, around 150 TCR beta chains were listed as associated with cytomegalovirus. The earlier analysis of nearly 600 of the donors excluded fewer than 20 rarely observed V segments, including chromosome 9 orphons, because counts were too low. The sequencing pipeline was judged likely to have produced a cluster of highly shared sequence variants as a technical artifact. Cytomegalovirus status was reported to be diagnosed by the classifier with high specificity and sensitivity in both the original and validation cohorts. The 87-base-pair reads could not distinguish some IMGT-functional V segments, including TRBV6-2 and TRBV6-3, so those segments were excluded. Only TCR beta chains were sequenced in this cohort, and the absence of alpha or paired-chain data limited detectable features. When HLA alleles, especially DR and DQ, strongly co-occurred, TCR associations were difficult to assign to individual alleles. In vitro tests confirmed that a few of the cytomegalovirus-associated TCR beta chains recognize cytomegalovirus antigens. Across donors, most TCR sequences were observed very rarely, whereas some public TCRs were present in many individuals. V-gene and J-gene trimming of TCR beta chains was associated with a missense DCLRE1C variant in a later genetic analysis, and the association was replicated in an independent cohort. Several of the top co-occurrence clusters appeared to be linked to parvovirus B19, influenza, CMV and Epstein-Barr virus, according to a later analysis. Sequencing depth was assumed to be roughly uniform across donors in the presence/absence analyses, though that assumption may not hold. In a later analysis, most CMV-associated TCR beta chains were found to appear HLA-restricted, with HLA associations seemingly driven largely by CMV exposure. In a later analysis, some 18,000 TCR beta sequences were associated with specific HLA alleles at a false discovery rate of 0.05. Because HLA typing was unavailable for some donors at each locus, only the typed subset was used in association tests. Immune exposure information for the cohort was limited to CMV serostatus.

In total, roughly 710 healthy bone marrow donors made up the cohort. All cohort members were sampled while nominally healthy, although unrecorded immune exposures were likely present. The donor was CMV seronegative and was included in the group of under 450 seronegative cohort members. Each donor provided a peripheral blood sample, and peripheral blood mononuclear cells were used for TCR beta sequencing. Genomic DNA extraction from the blood cell samples was performed with the Qiagen DNeasy Blood Extraction Kit. The library relied on the immunoSEQ multiplex PCR assay. A mixture of 60 forward primers for TCR Vbeta segments and 13 reverse primers for TCR Jbeta segments was used in the multiplex PCR. A multiplex PCR assay on genomic DNA amplified the CDR3 region of rearranged TCR beta genes. The Illumina HiSeq System was used to sequence the amplified TCR beta libraries as 87-base-pair reads. In the original analysis: Across the 670 or so repertoires, a later analysis counted approximately 75 million unique TCR beta chains, around 10 million of which were shared by at least two donors. A nearest-neighbor algorithm error-corrected the raw reads and collapsed the reads into unique sequences, merging closely related sequences to remove PCR and sequencing errors. V, D and J gene segments were assigned by aligning CDR3 sequences to IMGT reference sequences. For a sequence to be retained, at least a six-nucleotide match to both a V gene segment and a J gene segment was required. A rearrangement was called productive if the CDR3 had no stop codons and remained in frame with V and J, and every other rearrangement was called non-productive. Following IMGT convention, CDR3 was defined as the stretch from the second conserved V-encoded cysteine up to the conserved J-encoded phenylalanine. In an earlier analysis of more than 550 of the donors, sequences lacking an unambiguous match to a single V gene segment were excluded. An earlier analysis of fewer than 750 of the donors classified V segments as functional when productive rearrangements were above 56.7% and as segregating when the standard deviation between donors was above 5%. To diagnose cytomegalovirus status from the catalog of TCR beta chain sequences, a statistical classification framework was built. In a later analysis, V and J genes were assigned by comparing TCR nucleotide sequences against IMGT/GENE-DB human TR gene sequences. Using the TCRdist pipeline, a later analysis assigned CDR3 sequences along with most-parsimonious VDJ recombination scenarios. In a later analysis, every TCR beta chain was defined by the combination of its CDR3 amino acid sequence and its V-gene family, and reads without a unique V-gene family were dropped. As a way to deal with suspected cross-contamination and a sequencing artifact, a later analysis dropped roughly 600 nucleotide sequences that were highly shared and had low generation probability. A later analysis calculated a clonal expansion index for each public chain from normalized within-repertoire ranks of inferred template counts. In a later analysis, generation probabilities were computed using a VDJ recombination model fitted to out-of-frame rearrangements, and the results were checked against IGoR. In a later analysis, hypergeometric tests were used to score TCR-TCR, TCR-HLA and TCR-CMV co-occurrence, with a repertoire-size bias correction applied to TCR pairs. To estimate false discovery rates, a later analysis permuted the HLA or CMV assignments 20 times. In a later analysis, co-occurring TCRs were grouped with DBSCAN, and TCRdist sequence similarity was added when clustering was performed within HLA-allele-positive subsets. Repertoires with fewer than 30,000 or more than 120,000 public chains, plus five repertoires with anomalous nucleotide sharing, were excluded from co-occurrence clustering. TCRdb mirrors the immuneACCESS table, restricted to in-frame sequences. Some clones are absent from its copies; in checked studies, under half trace to an unresolved V gene, and the reason for the others is unknown. V, J and clone size reflect that table, while D and trimming were determined from the DNA. The table for this sample records 100,000 to 150,000 clones. The top ten hold 3.6% of the sample.

Note on this clone: Its antigen is still unknown.

Counted from cysteine to phenylalanine, this CDR3 has 16 amino acids. This entry keeps only the CDR3 DNA: 48 bases, framed from base 1. CDR1 and CDR2 (SGDLS, YYNGEE) derive from the germline V gene. The V and J ends are trimmed by 1 base and 8 bases, leaving 21 bases between them. The sequence joins TRBV9 to TRBJ1-2; no D gene is confidently identified. This TCR was sampled from a man aged 18 to 29 in good health and CMV-seronegative. Sequenced material: PBMCs. For the CDR3, the sequence is CASSVRVSIDVGGYTF. The nucleotides read TGTGCCAGCAGCGTACGGGTGTCGATAGACGTAGGCGGCTACACCTTC. The CDR3, completed at both ends by the reference TRBV9 and TRBJ1-2 genes, gives the full variable domain DSGVTQTPKHLITATGQRVTLRCSPRSGDLSVYWYQQSLDQGLQFLIQYYNGEERAKGNILERFSAQQFPDLHSELNLSSLELGDSALYFCASSVRVSIDVGGYTFGSGTRLTVV.